Each of the 27 T cell receptor beta chains below was sequenced from the same sample in a study of spatial heterogeneity in lung cancer. Time point of the sample: sample taken at primary tumor resection. What these receptors recognize is not known. Each CDR3 protein is one row after TCRdb ran MiXCR on the 5' RACE reads. This table holds 23,000 or so distinct CDR3 sequences, under 6.5% found once. Findings of the study overall: Counts that tracked tumor mutation counts were those of expanded intratumoral alpha and beta TCRs.

This specimen was lung tumor tissue, taken at surgery. These receptors were obtained from a male donor with early-stage non-small cell lung cancer.

This clonotype appeared many times. The chain has TRBV29-1 and TRBJ1-1; D remains ambiguous. The V end was cut by 4 bases, the J end by 1 base, with 13 bases between. Germline CDR1 reads SQVTM; CDR2 reads ANQGSEA. CDR3 length: 14 residues. Here the CDR3 reads CSVVREIGNTEAFF. The CDR3 region has the DNA TGCAGCGTTGTGAGGGAGATTGGGAACACTGAAGCTTTCTTT.

This clonotype was seen ten or more times. V and J are TRBV20-1 and TRBJ2-2; D gene unclear. The CDR3 covers 13 residues. CDR1 and CDR2 from the germline V gene are DFQATT and SNEGSKA (reference sequence). The V end lost 4 bases, the J end lost 1 base, and 7 bases lay between the germline ends. In nucleotides, the CDR3 is TGCAGTGCTACAACGGAGAACACCGGGGAGCTGTTTTTT. Translation gives CSATTENTGELFF.

This clonotype was seen many times. V and J are TRBV7-2 and TRBJ2-2; 11 bases map to TRBD2. From germline, CDR1 is SGHTA and CDR2 FQGNSA. This CDR3 is 17 amino acids long. The V segment lost 2 bases and the J segment 7 bases; nucleotides outside the gene matches: 9. The chain's CDR3 is CASSLWVAGGSGGELFF. CDR3 nucleotides: TGTGCCAGCAGCTTATGGGTAGCGGGAGGGTCCGGCGGGGAGCTGTTTTTT.

J is TRBJ2-5 and V is TRBV6-2 or TRBV6-3; no clear D. V shed 5 bases and J shed 1 base, with 11 bases lying between them. This CDR3 comprises 14 residues. The V gene's germline CDR1 is MNHEY and CDR2 SVGEGT. CDR3 amino acids: CASSVSSFQETQYF. The CDR3 region has the DNA TGTGCCAGCAGTGTCAGTTCCTTCCAAGAGACCCAGTACTTC.

At least ten counts were recorded for this clonotype. CDR3 sequence: CASTRGEDSPLHF. In DNA form, the CDR3 reads TGCGCCAGCACCCGGGGCGAGGATTCACCCCTCCACTTT. The rearrangement uses TRBV5-1 and TRBJ1-6, with D possibly being TRBD1 (5 bases). The CDR3 contains 13 residues. CDR1 SGHRS and CDR2 YFSETQ come from the germline V gene. V dropped 6 bases and J dropped 8 bases, with 12 bases sitting between them. Full variable domain (remainder filled in from reference TRBV5-1 and TRBJ1-6): KAGVTQTPRYLIKTRGQQVTLSCSPISGHRSVSWYQQTPGQGLQFLFEYFSETQRNKGNFPGRFSGRQFSNSRSEMNVSTLELGDSALYLCASTRGEDSPLHFGNGTRLTVT.

This clonotype was counted many times. The chain carries TRBV3-1 and TRBJ1-3; D remains ambiguous. Trimming cost V 8 bases and J 1 base, with 9 bases left between them. Germline-derived CDR1 and CDR2 are LGHDT and YNNKEL (reference sequence). The CDR3 covers 13 residues. CDR3 protein: CASRLSSGNTIYF. As DNA, the CDR3 is TGTGCCAGCCGGCTTTCGTCTGGAAACACCATATATTTT. The whole variable domain, filled in from reference TRBV3-1 and TRBJ1-3, reads DTAVSQTPKYLVTQMGNDKSIKCEQNLGHDTMYWYKQDSKKFLKIMFSYNNKELIINETVPNRFSPKSPDKAHLNLHINSLELGDSAVYFCASRLSSGNTIYFGEGSWLTVV.

Only a few counts were recorded for this clonotype. The chain couples TRBV9 to TRBJ2-3; 11 bases line up with TRBD2. V was pared by 3 bases and J by 1 base, with 7 bases of the junction left unmatched. The CDR3 is 17 residues long. CDR1 is SGDLS and CDR2 is YYNGEE in the germline V gene. CDR3 in amino acids: CASSALGTSGGTDTQYF. The CDR3 nucleotides are TGTGCCAGCAGCGCTTTGGGGACTAGCGGTGGCACAGATACGCAGTATTTT.

Many counts were recorded for this clonotype. CDR3 amino acids: CASRSTKAGGGRVTGELFF. For the CDR3, the DNA is TGTGCCAGCAGATCAACCAAGGCAGGGGGCGGAAGAGTCACCGGGGAGCTGTTTTTT. The gene calls are TRBV28 and TRBJ2-2, with 8 positions matching TRBD1. The junction had 19 bases not matched to a gene; V was cut back by 6 bases and J by 4 bases. Germline V CDR1 and CDR2: MDHEN, SYDVKM. The length of the CDR3 is 19 residues.

This clonotype was found a few times. This chain joins TRBV29-1 and TRBJ1-2; a possible D gene is TRBD1 (5 bases). The CDR3 runs 16 residues. In germline, CDR1 is SQVTM, CDR2 ANQGSEA. V lost 6 bases and J lost 4, with 24 bases in between. The CDR3 here is CSVRPGTRKMVYGYTF. CDR3 DNA: TGCAGCGTCCGTCCCGGGACCAGGAAAATGGTCTATGGCTACACCTTC.

This clonotype was detected many times. V is TRBV28 and J is TRBJ1-1; tentative D call: TRBD1 (5 bases). V was shortened by 6 bases and J by 0 bases, with 17 bases between the two germline ends. The CDR3 is made up of 16 amino acids. Per the germline V gene, CDR1 is MDHEN and CDR2 is SYDVKM. The CDR3 spells CASSPLLTQVNTEAFF. The CDR3 nucleotides are TGTGCCAGCAGCCCACTTCTTACACAGGTGAACACTGAAGCTTTCTTT.

This clonotype was detected ten times or more. The chain has TRBV10-3 and TRBJ2-7; possible D gene TRBD2, 5 bases. Trimming took 5 bases from V and 3 from J, leaving 14 bases between them. The germline gives CDR1 ENHRY, CDR2 SYGVKD. This CDR3 has 14 amino acids. This chain's CDR3 is CAISPLGAGYEQYF. DNA of the CDR3: TGTGCCATCAGTCCTTTGGGAGCCGGCTACGAGCAGTACTTC.

In its sample, this clonotype was seen many times. V is TRBV5-4 and J is TRBJ2-1; 9 positions agree with TRBD2. CDR3 length: 15 amino acids. Germline loops: CDR1 SGHNT, CDR2 YYREEE (reference sequence). Trimming took 0 bases from V and 10 from J; bases not matched to a gene: 8. CDR3 sequence reads: CASSLDGGGAWEQFF. CDR3 bases: TGTGCCAGCAGCTTGGATGGCGGGGGGGCCTGGGAGCAGTTCTTC.

This chain links TRBV19 with TRBJ1-5; 9 bases are a match to TRBD1. V dropped 5 bases and J dropped 2; count of bases not matched to a gene: 4. The CDR3 extends over 15 amino acids. Germline V CDR1 and CDR2: LNHDA, SQIVND (reference sequence). Written as DNA, the CDR3 is TGTGCCAGTAGTTCACAGGGGGCGGGCAATCAGCCCCAGCATTTT. This gives the protein CASSSQGAGNQPQHF.

The chain has TRBV27 and TRBJ1-4; D remains unclear. From germline, CDR1 is MNHEY and CDR2 SMNVEV (reference sequence). V gave up 5 bases and J gave up 6 bases, with 10 bases separating them. This CDR3 is built from 13 residues. Here the CDR3 DNA reads TGTGCCAGCAGTCCGACAACGTATGAAAAACTGTTTTTT. It codes for CASSPTTYEKLFF.

The table lists this clonotype with a few counts. The V and J genes are TRBV5-1 and TRBJ2-2; TRBD2 aligns across 8 bases. J was trimmed by 3 bases and V by 0 bases; bases with no gene match: 1. The CDR3 spans 15 residues. The germline CDR1 and CDR2 sequences are SGHRS and YFSETQ. The CDR3 bases are TGCGCCAGCAGCTTGGAGGGACTAGACACCGGGGAGCTGTTTTTT. Its translation is CASSLEGLDTGELFF.

This clonotype was seen only a few times. V gene TRBV28 combines with J gene TRBJ1-2; D possibly corresponds to TRBD1 (6 bases). Germline CDR1 reads MDHEN; CDR2 reads SYDVKM. The CDR3 consists of 13 residues. V lost 7 bases and J 8 bases, leaving 17 bases between the germline ends. The CDR3 here is CASMGAQRRGYTF. CDR3 coding DNA: TGTGCCAGCATGGGGGCGCAAAGAAGAGGCTACACCTTC.

The chain combines TRBV5-4 with TRBJ2-2, with D possibly being TRBD2 (5 bases). Germline CDR1 is SGHNT and CDR2 is YYREEE (reference sequence). V dropped 1 base and J dropped 9 bases, with 13 bases sitting between them. This CDR3 has 14 amino acids. CDR3 DNA sequence: TGTGCCAGCAGCTTGCCGAGTCGGGGAAGGGAGCTGTTTTTT. This encodes CASSLPSRGRELFF.

This clonotype appeared a few times. The chain is built from TRBV27 and TRBJ2-1; no clear D. V was cut by 6 bases and J by 3 bases, with 18 bases left in between. Germline V lookup: CDR1 MNHEY, CDR2 SMNVEV (reference sequence). The CDR3 covers 16 residues. This chain's CDR3 is CASSRRNKALYNEQFF. DNA for the CDR3: TGTGCCAGCAGCCGCCGGAACAAGGCCCTCTACAATGAGCAGTTCTTC.

Sample share makes this clonotype medium-sized. The rearrangement links TRBV15 to TRBJ2-7; 7 bases are shared with TRBD1. V lost 0 bases and J lost 4; bases outside the gene matches: 12. This CDR3 has 17 residues. Germline V gene sequence: CDR1 LNHNV, CDR2 YYDKDF (reference sequence). The CDR3 reads CATSRDLGTESGYEQYF. In DNA, the CDR3 is TGTGCCACCAGCAGAGATCTGGGGACAGAGTCGGGGTACGAGCAGTACTTC.

This clonotype was recorded at least ten times. The CDR3 bases are TGTGCCAGCAGGGGGCTCCCAGATACGCAGTATTTT. Translating it yields CASRGLPDTQYF. The V gene is TRBV28, the J gene TRBJ2-3; D may be TRBD1 (5 bases). Germline assignment: CDR1 MDHEN and CDR2 SYDVKM. There are 12 residues in the CDR3. V shed 6 bases and J shed 4 bases, with 8 bases lying between them.

The sample holds many counts of this clonotype. The chain employs TRBV28 and TRBJ2-3; maybe TRBD1 (5 bases). The germline V gene encodes CDR1 MDHEN and CDR2 SYDVKM. This CDR3 has 15 residues. The V end lost 3 bases, the J end lost 4 bases, and 14 bases lay between the germline ends. The CDR3 DNA sequence: TGTGCCAGCAGTTTTAAGGGCAGGGTTGCAGATACGCAGTATTTT. Translating it yields CASSFKGRVADTQYF. The variable domain in full, completed from reference TRBV28 and TRBJ2-3, reads DVKVTQSSRYLVKRTGEKVFLECVQDMDHENMFWYRQDPGLGLRLIYFSYDVKMKEKGDIPEGYSVSREKKERFSLILESASTNQTSMYLCASSFKGRVADTQYFGPGTRLTVL.

The V gene is TRBV18, the J gene TRBJ1-5; D is possibly TRBD1 (6 bases). Trimming stripped 4 bases from V and 1 base from J, with 8 bases between. Per germline, CDR1 KGHSH and CDR2 LQKENI. The CDR3 has 14 amino acids. CDR3 sequence: CASSLGQSNQPQHF. CDR3 nucleotide sequence: TGTGCCAGCTCACTCGGACAGAGCAATCAGCCCCAGCATTTT.

This clonotype was counted ten times or more. J is TRBJ2-3 and V is TRBV9, with 7 bases matching TRBD2. V lost 0 bases to trimming and J lost 1 base; unmatched junction nucleotides: 5. CDR1 is SGDLS, CDR2 YYNGEE, per germline. This CDR3 contains 16 residues. As DNA, the CDR3 is TGTGCCAGCAGCGTAGGATGGGGGAGGGGCACAGATACGCAGTATTTT. Its translation is CASSVGWGRGTDTQYF.

This clonotype was seen a handful of times. The chain recombines TRBV7-2 with TRBJ2-7, with 11 bases aligning to TRBD2. This CDR3 is 14 amino acids long. Germline V lookup: CDR1 SGHTA, CDR2 FQGNSA. Trimming took 5 bases from V and 6 from J; bases not matched to a gene: 6. For the CDR3, the DNA is TGTGCCAGCAGCGCCATTAGCGGGAGGGTCGAGCAGTACTTC. Protein: CASSAISGRVEQYF.

This chain joins TRBV19 and TRBJ2-3, with D perhaps given as TRBD1 or TRBD2 (6 bases each). The CDR3 length is 16 residues. Germline CDR1 LNHDA, CDR2 SQIVND (reference sequence). Trimming pared 4 bases from V and 4 bases from J, leaving 18 bases between. CDR3 region: CASSTILTGGADTQYF. Written as DNA, the CDR3 is TGTGCCAGTAGTACCATCCTGACAGGCGGGGCAGATACGCAGTATTTT.

The chain carries TRBV7-9 and TRBJ2-4; the D is unclear. The V and J ends lost 4 bases and 0 bases respectively, with 4 bases between them. Germline V gene data show CDR1 as SEHNR and CDR2 as FQNEAQ (reference sequence). This CDR3 contains 13 residues. CDR3 in DNA: TGTGCCAGCAGCTCGGTAGCCAAAAACATTCAGTACTTC. It specifies CASSSVAKNIQYF.

This clonotype turned up a few times. The rearrangement joins TRBV2 to TRBJ1-5; 7 positions match TRBD1. With 5 bases clipped from V and 4 bases from J, the junction kept 8 bases outside the gene matches. This CDR3 spans 15 amino acids. Germline CDR1 is SNHLY and CDR2 is FYNNEI. The chain's CDR3 is CASSSMGQRNQPQHF. In DNA form, the CDR3 reads TGTGCCAGCAGTTCTATGGGACAGAGAAATCAGCCCCAGCATTTT.